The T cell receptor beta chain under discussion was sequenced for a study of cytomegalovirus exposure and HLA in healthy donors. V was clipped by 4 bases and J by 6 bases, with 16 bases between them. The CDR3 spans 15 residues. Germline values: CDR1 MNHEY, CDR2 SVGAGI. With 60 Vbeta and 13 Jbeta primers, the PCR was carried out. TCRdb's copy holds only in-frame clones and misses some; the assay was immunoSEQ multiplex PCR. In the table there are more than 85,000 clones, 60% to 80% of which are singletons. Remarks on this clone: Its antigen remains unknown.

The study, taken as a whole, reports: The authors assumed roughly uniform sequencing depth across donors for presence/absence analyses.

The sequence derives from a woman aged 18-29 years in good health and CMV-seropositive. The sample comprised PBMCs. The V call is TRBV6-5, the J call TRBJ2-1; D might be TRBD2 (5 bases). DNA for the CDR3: TGTGCCAGCAGTTCCCCGACTCGCCGGGGCAATGAGCAGTTCTTC. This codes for CASSSPTRRGNEQFF.